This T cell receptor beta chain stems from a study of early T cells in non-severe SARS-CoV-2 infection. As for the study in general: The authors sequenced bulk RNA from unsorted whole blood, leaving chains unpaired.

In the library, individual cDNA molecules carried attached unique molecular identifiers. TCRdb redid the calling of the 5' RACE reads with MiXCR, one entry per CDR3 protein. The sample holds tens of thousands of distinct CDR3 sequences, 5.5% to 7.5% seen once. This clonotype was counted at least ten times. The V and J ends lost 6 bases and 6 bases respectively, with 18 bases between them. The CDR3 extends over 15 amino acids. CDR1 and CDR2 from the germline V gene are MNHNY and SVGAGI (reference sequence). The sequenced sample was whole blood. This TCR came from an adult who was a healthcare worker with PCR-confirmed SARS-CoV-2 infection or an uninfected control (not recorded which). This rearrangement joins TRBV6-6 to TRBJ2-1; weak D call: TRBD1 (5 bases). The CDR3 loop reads CASSFGSGNRNEQFF. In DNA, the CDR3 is TGTGCCAGCAGCTTCGGATCAGGGAATCGCAATGAGCAGTTCTTC.